This TCR beta chain was recorded in a study of shared clonotypes between healthy human individuals (TCRdb year 2020). At the level of the whole study: The cohort included a few men and a couple of women between 18 and 49 years of age. For each donor, CD4 naive and CD4 memory were each run on three plates, CD8 naive on two plates, and CD8 memory on one plate. To estimate repertoire size and how much clonotypes are shared between individuals, the study performed deep sequencing of blood TCR repertoires from roughly five healthy adults. Different laboratories and diverse techniques were used to prepare libraries and sequence TCR repertoires, to increase sequencing depth and limit assay-specific biases. Leukapheresis yielded between about 0.9 and 8.9 billion PBMCs per donor. On the study overall, not on this receptor specifically: Naive subsets generally had larger estimated clonotype richness than memory subsets. Because the study included only a small number of donors, the genetic and exposure-history diversity represented was limited. Sampling was restricted to blood, and TCR repertoires in tissues likely differ from the TCR repertoires found in blood. Pairwise subsampling indicated that sequencing depth was expected to affect the degree of clonotype sharing among donors. Incomplete sequencing was indicated by rarefaction of sorted-subset datasets, despite the large sequencing depth. Across a few donors, roughly 5.1% of naive CD4, roughly 3.5% of naive CD8, under 2.5% of memory CD4, and approximately 0.42% of memory CD8 clonotypes were shared. Compared with non-shared clonotypes, clonotypes shared by all four sorted-subset donors had higher generation probabilities.

The CDR3 holds 15 amino acids from the cysteine to the phenylalanine. Just CDR3 DNA is preserved here, 45 bases in frame from base 1. Germline trimming: 6 bases from V, 2 bases from J; junction bases outside gene matches: 3. The germline V gene (reference sequence) supplies CDR1 MNHNY and CDR2 SVGAGI. Donors were healthy HIV-negative adults with no recently reported acute infections or vaccinations. Every donor was a Caucasian adult residing in Nashville, Tennessee, USA. Magnetic negative selection was used to enrich CD4+ T cells, after which naive cells were positively selected on CD45RA and the negative fraction became the memory subset. Blood was collected by leukapheresis, and PBMCs were isolated by Ficoll-Histopaque density gradient centrifugation and then cryopreserved in liquid nitrogen vapor phase. Analytical flow cytometry was used to check the purity and quantity of each magnetically sorted T cell population. From each sorted fraction, genomic DNA was isolated and quantified by UV absorbance on a Nanodrop 2000c.

As to this clone: Its cognate antigen has yet to be identified. Qualities for individual bases were not recorded, and no much larger clone is one base off.

TCR CDR3 regions were amplified from genomic DNA by multiplex PCR using the deep immunoSEQ assay. For each cell subset, the extracted genomic DNA was distributed evenly across all wells of several immunoSEQ 96-well plates, and each plate served as one replicate. For sorted subsets, about 200 ng genomic DNA, equal to some 30,000 T cell genomes, was loaded into each replicate PCR. Purified libraries were quantified with a Qubit 3.0 fluorometer, sized on a Bioanalyzer 2100, and re-quantified with the KAPA Library Quantification kit. Every immunoSEQ 96-well plate was sequenced on a separate single-read 150-cycle Illumina NextSeq 550 flow cell. In the original analysis: Because only junctional sequences without quality scores were contained in the immunoSEQ output, filtering matching that applied to full-length reads could not be performed. Sequences were annotated with PyIR, a Python wrapper for IgBLAST v1.9, using IMGT germline references to assign V/J genes and CDR3. Any read was removed if the V/J assignment was weak (E-value above 1e-6), the CDR3 was missing, or the read contained stop codons, out-of-frame junctions, or ambiguous translated residues. A V3J clonotype was defined by an identical inferred V gene, J gene, and CDR3 amino acid sequence. Percentage overlap between repertoires was calculated by dividing the number of shared unique clonotypes by the size of the smaller repertoire. Three approaches were used to assess repertoire richness: RTK rarefaction, the Chao1 estimator, and Recon v2.1 estimates of unobserved clonotypes. For all TCRbeta clonotypes obtained by the gDNA method from a handful of donors, generation probabilities were computed with OLGA. TCRdb retrieved this table from immuneACCESS and kept in-frame rearrangements only. Not all clones are present; in checked studies, unresolved V genes account for under half, and no reason is known for the remainder. That table is the source of V, J and clone size, and D and trimming were worked out from the DNA. This sample gives 1 million to 1.2 million clones in total; approximately 77% of them show up just once. The ten most abundant clones make up 0.89% of the sample.

Specimen: memory CD4+ T cells from PBMCs. The sample's cell subset or site label, in plain terms: CD45RA-negative fraction. The sequence is built from TRBV6-6 and TRBJ2-1; TRBD1 matches 11 bases in the middle. The origin of this receptor is a man between 18 and 35 years old in good health. Some clones in this sample may be carry-over from other donors' samples. The CDR3 reads CASSPDRGPYNEQFF. The nucleotides are TGTGCCAGCAGCCCGGACAGGGGGCCCTACAATGAGCAGTTCTTC.